The 2 T cell receptor beta chains below all came from one sample that was sequenced in a study of T cell changes during pregnancy in multiple sclerosis. The repertoire was sequenced with immunoSEQ multiplex PCR; TCRdb's copy has only in-frame clones and lacks some. Of 130,000 or so clones in the sample, about 96% are singletons; the top ten hold 0.44%. The sequenced sample was peripheral blood, obtained after pregnancy. Receptors originate from a female donor with multiple sclerosis, enrolled in a pregnancy study.

The J gene is TRBJ2-5, the V gene TRBV2; D unclear. The V end lost 5 bases, the J end lost 5 bases, and 3 bases lay between the germline ends. The V gene's germline CDR1 is SNHLY and CDR2 FYNNEI. There are 10 residues in the CDR3. The CDR3 DNA sequence: TGTGCCAGCAGTCCTGAGACCCAGTACTTC. Translated, it gives CASSPETQYF.

The chain carries TRBV2 and TRBJ2-7; D not certain. CDR1 and CDR2 (germline): SNHLY, FYNNEI. The CDR3 has 12 amino acids. The V end lost 7 bases, the J end lost 3 bases, and 10 bases lay between the germline ends. The CDR3 loop is CASTLTHYEQYF. In nucleotides, the CDR3 is TGTGCCAGCACCCTAACTCACTACGAGCAGTACTTC.